This TCR beta chain was sequenced in a study of blood T cell repertoires in COVID-19. Overall study context: The analysed material was cDNA or gDNA that came from T cells, B-cell-depleted T cells, or PBMCs.

As processed by the authors: Amplification with reference gene primers provided the estimates of nucleated cell counts. The data were produced by immunoSEQ multiplex PCR, yet TCRdb's version contains in-frame clones alone and is incomplete. The V and J calls and clone size are taken from that table; D and trimming were inferred from the DNA. The sample contains about 300,000 clones, around 86% of which appear only once. Losses at the gene ends were 3 bases for V and 5 bases for J; bases not matched to a gene: 4. The germline V gene has CDR1 MNHNS and CDR2 SASEGT. The CDR3 runs 14 residues. The chain is built from TRBV6-1 and TRBJ1-5, with 7 positions matching TRBD1. The clonotype was recovered from a woman aged 45 to 65 with acute or convalescent COVID-19. The specimen sequenced was peripheral blood. DNA of the CDR3: TGTGCCAGCAGTGACCGGGACAGCTATCAGCCCCAGCATTTT. Amino acids: CASSDRDSYQPQHF.